This is a list of T cell receptor beta chains from one sample in a study of OX40 agonist ivuxolimab in advanced cancers. Only in-frame clones appear in the TCRdb table, and some are missing; sequencing was by immunoSEQ multiplex PCR. Of about 90,000 clones in the sample, around 85% were seen once. Sample: CD4+ or CD8+ T cells sorted from blood, taken in a trial of the OX40 agonist ivuxolimab. The receptors were gathered from an adult with an advanced solid tumor such as melanoma, head and neck, liver or kidney cancer. Both conserved end residues are part of each CDR3.

v_call: TRBV5-6
cdr3_aa: CASSLVRAVSYTF

v_call: TRBV11-1
cdr3_aa: CASSPMIADTQYF

v_call: TRBV10-3
cdr3_aa: CAISETSGVWTGELFF

v_call: TRBV28
cdr3_aa: CASIDRAGNTIYF

v_call: TRBV6-5
cdr3_aa: CASSPLGNPYEQYF

v_call: TRBV4-1
cdr3_aa: CASSQFQGGADQPQHF

v_call: TRBV5-5
cdr3_aa: CASSRGQLSGANVLTF

v_call: TRBV30
cdr3_aa: CAWSIGQALQHF

v_call: TRBV9
cdr3_aa: CASSRSDTQYF

v_call: TRBV5-5
cdr3_aa: CASSSPRRAQTEAFF

v_call: TRBV5-6
cdr3_aa: CASSSLGTGLTGELFF

v_call: TRBV4-3
cdr3_aa: CASSIGLDSSYEQYF

v_call: TRBV6-5
cdr3_aa: CASSYKSTGEQYF

v_call: TRBV4-1
cdr3_aa: CASSQGDSRSYNEQFF

v_call: TRBV10-1
cdr3_aa: CASSEPHGTRNEKLFF

v_call: TRBV5-1
cdr3_aa: CASSLVGPSYNEQFF

v_call: TRBV5-1
cdr3_aa: CASSLGSSGNTIYF

v_call: TRBV19
cdr3_aa: CASSIDFGVMNTEAFF

v_call: TRBV9
cdr3_aa: CASSVVSGGGNTIYF

v_call: TRBV4-1
cdr3_aa: CASNQRDSADTQYF

v_call: TRBV5-1
cdr3_aa: CASSGAGPTGELFF

v_call: TRBV18
cdr3_aa: CASSAVKRDTEAFF

v_call: TRBV6-1
cdr3_aa: CASSEVGISNQPQHF

v_call: TRBV5-1
cdr3_aa: CASSLLGGPIGGELFF

v_call: TRBV11-2
cdr3_aa: CASSSFRDSGNGYTF

v_call: TRBV4-2
cdr3_aa: CASSQATGGRGAFF

v_call: TRBV19
cdr3_aa: CASSSAGTGIQPQHF

v_call: TRBV7-3
cdr3_aa: CASSLMAPGTGGHNEQFF

v_call: TRBV30
cdr3_aa: CAWSRRGGNNEQFF

v_call: TRBV5-1
cdr3_aa: CASSLDRKNIQYF

v_call: TRBV5-1
cdr3_aa: CASSPEAGDNEQFF

v_call: TRBV4-2
cdr3_aa: CASSHVVAGASADTQYF

v_call: TRBV5-4
cdr3_aa: CASSAGTDTEAFF

v_call: TRBV11-1
cdr3_aa: CASSLARGTGSGYTF

v_call: TRBV19
cdr3_aa: CASSPLEGTGSNYGYTF

v_call: TRBV6-1
cdr3_aa: CASSDNRLYNEQFF

v_call: TRBV7-9
cdr3_aa: CASSLATDSYEQYF

v_call: TRBV5-8
cdr3_aa: CASSADRVTAKNIQYF

v_call: TRBV29-1
cdr3_aa: CSVEESTGRETQYF

v_call: TRBV4-3
cdr3_aa: CASSQEGTGDEKLFF

v_call: TRBV29-1
cdr3_aa: CSVEETQYF

v_call: TRBV7-2
cdr3_aa: CASILSPGLAGDTQYF

v_call: TRBV12-5
cdr3_aa: CASGLDRVSEAFF

v_call: TRBV5-1
cdr3_aa: CASSLAKGPPITEAFF

v_call: TRBV9
cdr3_aa: CASSEGGTEGNTIYF

v_call: TRBV28
cdr3_aa: CASSFWASGFSETQYF

v_call: TRBV9
cdr3_aa: CASSATGGPYEQYF

v_call: TRBV11-3
cdr3_aa: CASSLGDRVEEETQYF

v_call: TRBV7-2
cdr3_aa: CASSLGQDYGYTF

v_call: TRBV27
cdr3_aa: CASSIGGISQPQHF

v_call: TRBV29-1
cdr3_aa: CSADRVTDTQYF

v_call: TRBV2
cdr3_aa: CASSEPTSSGANVLTF